The TCR beta chain under discussion was sequenced for a study of CD8 T cells in ankylosing spondylitis. Study-wide findings and caveats: Certain motif variants had earlier appeared in reactive arthritis synovial fluid and blood. Disease-linked clones bore a CD8+ phenotype, appearing relatively rarely in peripheral blood. Blood from ankylosing spondylitis patients appeared to carry a characteristic eight-variant TCR beta motif.

The CDR3 length is 17 residues. Trimming at V came to 6 bases and at J to 0 bases, leaving 5 bases not matched to a gene. Germline-derived CDR1 and CDR2 are SNHLY and FYNNEI. Each CDR3 protein is one row after TCRdb ran MiXCR on the 5' RACE reads. The table has approximately 220,000 distinct CDR3 sequences, roughly 18% seen once. This clonotype was observed once. Its antigen is undetermined. This TCR came from a male donor with ankylosing spondylitis. Input material: blood, either unsorted or a sorted T cell fraction (not recorded which). The chain is built from TRBV2 and TRBJ2-2; 12 bases fit TRBD2. The CDR3 bases are TGTGCCAGCAGGAGACTAGCGGGAGACCCGAACACCGGGGAGCTGTTTTTT. Amino acid sequence: CASRRLAGDPNTGELFF.